Below, one T cell receptor (beta chain) is given with its context. The record originates from a study of human CD4 T cells and Enterobacteriaceae. The trim removed 4 bases at V and 4 bases at J, leaving 7 bases unmatched. Germline V gene lookup returns CDR1 SGHNT and CDR2 YYREEE (reference sequence). This CDR3 has 16 amino acids. Sorting took every CD4+ cell except CD45RA+CCR7+CD95- naive cells, reaching over 95% purity. Clones were read by immunoSEQ multiplex PCR, and TCRdb kept only the in-frame ones, dropping some. The profile covers 25,000 to 35,000 clones, with approximately 84% appearing a single time and around 1.5% taken by the ten largest.

The J gene is TRBJ2-2, the V gene TRBV5-4; TRBD1 aligns across 10 bases. The clonotype originates from a human donor in good health. The sample comprised memory CD4+ T cells from blood. The CDR3 DNA reads as TGTGCCAGCAGCCAAAAAGACAGGGGGCGCACCGGGGAGCTGTTTTTT. This gives the protein CASSQKDRGRTGELFF. Using reference TRBV5-4 and TRBJ2-2 for the parts outside the CDR3, the full variable domain is ETGVTQSPTHLIKTRGQQVTLRCSSQSGHNTVSWYQQALGQGPQFIFQYYREEENGRGNFPPRFSGLQFPNYSSELNVNALELDDSALYLCASSQKDRGRTGELFFGEGSRLTVL.